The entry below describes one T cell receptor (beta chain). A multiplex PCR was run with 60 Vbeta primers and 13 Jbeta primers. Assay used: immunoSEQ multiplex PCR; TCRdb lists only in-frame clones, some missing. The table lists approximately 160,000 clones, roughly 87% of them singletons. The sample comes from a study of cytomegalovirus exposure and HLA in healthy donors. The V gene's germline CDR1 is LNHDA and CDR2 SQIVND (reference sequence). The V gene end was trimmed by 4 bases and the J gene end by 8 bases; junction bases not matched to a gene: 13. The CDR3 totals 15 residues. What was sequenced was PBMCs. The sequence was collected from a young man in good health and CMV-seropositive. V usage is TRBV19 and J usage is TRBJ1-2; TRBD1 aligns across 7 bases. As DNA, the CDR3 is TGTGCCAGTAGTACCCAGACAGGGCTCTTCGGGGGCTACACCTTC. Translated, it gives CASSTQTGLFGGYTF.